This TCR beta chain was captured by sequencing in a study of cytomegalovirus exposure and HLA in healthy donors. Points from the study as a whole: The authors judged a highly shared variant cluster likely a sequencing artifact.

Germline lookup yields CDR1 SGHRS and CDR2 YFSETQ. V lost 4 bases to trimming and J lost 5 bases, with 13 bases between them. This CDR3 contains 14 residues. It was with 60 Vbeta and 13 Jbeta primers that the PCR ran. Repertoires were generated with immunoSEQ multiplex PCR, while TCRdb's copy carries only in-frame clones and drops some. The sample lists roughly 140,000 clones; more than 75% were seen once. Worth noting for this clone: Its specificity is unknown.

The clonotype originates from a woman between 18 and 29 years old in good health and CMV-seropositive. The sequenced sample was PBMCs. V gene TRBV5-1 combines with J gene TRBJ1-5; a weak D match, TRBD1 (5 bases). The CDR3 here is CASSPLGGDQPQHF. CDR3 DNA: TGCGCCAGCAGCCCCCTGGGGGGGGATCAGCCCCAGCATTTT.